Below are 21 T cell receptor beta chains sequenced from a single sample in a study of cytomegalovirus exposure and HLA in healthy donors. Method: immunoSEQ multiplex PCR; TCRdb's copy keeps in-frame clones and lacks some. Among about 130,000 clones, 75% to 90% were seen once, and the ten largest hold about 2%. Material: PBMCs. The source of these receptors is a woman aged 18-29 years in good health and CMV-seronegative.

This chain joins TRBV9 and TRBJ1-2, with TRBD1 matching 8 bases. This CDR3 is built from 16 residues. Germline CDR1 reads SGDLS; CDR2 reads YYNGEE. V lost 0 bases, J lost 2 bases, and 6 bases stayed unmatched. DNA of the CDR3: TGTGCCAGCAGCGTAGGAGGGACAGGACAAAACTATGGCTACACCTTC. Translating gives CASSVGGTGQNYGYTF.

This chain connects TRBV5-1 to TRBJ2-5; TRBD1 might be the D (5 bases). Germline lookup yields CDR1 SGHRS and CDR2 YFSETQ. V lost 3 bases and J 5 bases, leaving 11 bases between the germline ends. The CDR3 is 13 amino acids. CDR3: CASSSGSGETQYF. The CDR3 DNA reads TGCGCCAGCAGCTCAGGGTCCGGGGAGACCCAGTACTTC.

This chain joins TRBV30 and TRBJ2-4; the D is unclear. The CDR3 has 13 residues. V gave up 1 base and J gave up 7 bases, with 11 bases separating them. From germline, CDR1 is GTSNPN and CDR2 SVGIG (reference sequence). This chain's CDR3 is CAWSGDGWNIQYF. DNA of the CDR3: TGTGCCTGGAGTGGTGACGGGTGGAACATTCAGTACTTC.

V usage is TRBV18 and J usage is TRBJ2-1, with TRBD2 identical over 14 bases. J lost 10 bases, V lost 0 bases, and 5 bases had no gene match. Germline V gene lookup returns CDR1 KGHSH and CDR2 LQKENI. This CDR3 is built from 16 residues. CDR3 in amino acids: CASSPPGLAGEREQFF. CDR3 bases: TGTGCCAGCTCACCACCGGGACTAGCGGGAGAGCGGGAGCAGTTCTTC.

This chain connects TRBV29-1 to TRBJ2-5, with TRBD1 as a possible D gene (6 bases). CDR1 and CDR2 (germline): SQVTM, ANQGSEA. Trimming stripped 3 bases from V and 4 bases from J, with 12 bases between. The length of the CDR3 is 13 residues. The CDR3 loop reads CSVDPRGGETQYF. Written as DNA, the CDR3 is TGCAGCGTTGACCCGCGAGGGGGAGAGACCCAGTACTTC.

This rearrangement joins TRBV5-1 to TRBJ1-2; TRBD1 might be the D (5 bases). The CDR3 covers 14 residues. Deletions cut 2 bases from V and 2 bases from J, with 10 bases between. CDR1 SGHRS and CDR2 YFSETQ come from the germline V gene. The CDR3 loop reads CASSFQGLNYGYTF. The CDR3 DNA sequence: TGCGCCAGCAGCTTTCAGGGATTAAACTATGGCTACACCTTC.

The chain employs TRBV7-2 and TRBJ1-2; D gene uncertain. This CDR3 contains 14 residues. Germline CDR1 and CDR2: SGHTA and FQGNSA. Trimming pared 1 base from V and 2 bases from J, leaving 8 bases between. CDR3 loop: CASSLVSQNYGYTF. DNA of the CDR3: TGTGCCAGCAGCTTAGTTTCACAGAACTATGGCTACACCTTC.

The J gene is TRBJ2-5, the V gene TRBV19; perhaps TRBD2 as D (6 bases). The length of the CDR3 is 14 residues. Germline V lookup: CDR1 LNHDA, CDR2 SQIVND (reference sequence). The V gene lost 3 bases and the J gene lost 1 base, with 9 bases spanning the gap. The CDR3 coding sequence is TGTGCCAGTAGTATGGGGGGAGTCCAAGAGACCCAGTACTTC. Its protein product is CASSMGGVQETQYF.

The chain is built from TRBV18 and TRBJ2-7; D unresolved. Trimming removed 3 bases at V and 9 bases at J, with 15 bases between. CDR1 is KGHSH and CDR2 is LQKENI in the germline V gene. The CDR3 has 13 residues. CDR3 sequence: CASSPSVSPGQYF. The CDR3 bases are TGTGCCAGCTCACCGTCGGTTTCCCCTGGGCAGTACTTC.

The V gene is TRBV7-9, the J gene TRBJ1-1; maybe TRBD1 (5 bases). This CDR3 region has 15 residues. Germline V gene lookup returns CDR1 SEHNR and CDR2 FQNEAQ (reference sequence). The V end was cut by 2 bases, the J end by 0 bases, with 10 bases between. The CDR3 DNA is TGTGCCAGCAGCTTAAAGGGGCCCTTGAACACTGAAGCTTTCTTT. Protein product: CASSLKGPLNTEAFF.

V and J are TRBV5-4 and TRBJ2-7; TRBD2 is a possible D gene (6 bases). The CDR3 is 14 amino acids. Germline values: CDR1 SGHNT, CDR2 YYREEE (reference sequence). V was trimmed by 4 bases and J by 4 bases, leaving 15 bases between them. CDR3 sequence: CASSRGTWQYEQYF. In DNA, the CDR3 is TGTGCCAGCAGCCGGGGGACCTGGCAATACGAGCAGTACTTC.

The chain recombines TRBV7-3 with TRBJ1-1; 8 nucleotides agree with TRBD1. The V segment lost 5 bases and the J segment 4 bases; nucleotides outside the gene matches: 3. The CDR3 spans 13 residues. Germline CDR1 reads SGHTA; CDR2 reads FQGTGA. CDR3 sequence: CASSGQGTTEAFF. As DNA, the CDR3 is TGTGCCAGCAGCGGACAGGGTACCACTGAAGCTTTCTTT.

The chain is built from TRBV7-4 and TRBJ2-7, with a tentative D call TRBD1 (5 bases). The germline V gene encodes CDR1 SGHVT and CDR2 SQSDAQ. There are 17 residues in the CDR3. Between the trimmed V and J ends, which lost 1 base and 2 bases, there was a span of 18 bases. CDR3 loop: CASSLDISQAPTYEQYF. The DNA of the CDR3 is TGTGCCAGCAGCTTAGATATATCACAGGCGCCCACCTACGAGCAGTACTTC.

V is TRBV5-4 and J is TRBJ1-2, with D unresolved. The CDR3 length is 18 residues. Germline values: CDR1 SGHNT, CDR2 YYREEE (reference sequence). V shed 4 bases and J shed 6 bases, with 28 bases lying between them. Written as DNA, the CDR3 is TGTGCCAGCAGCCCACCTCGCGGCATGGGAGAATATTGGGATGGCTACACCTTC. Protein sequence: CASSPPRGMGEYWDGYTF.

The CDR3 coding sequence is TGTGCCAGCAGCCCCACCGGGCTAGCGGGGTACCAAGAGACCCAGTACTTC. It specifies CASSPTGLAGYQETQYF. The chain uses TRBV9 and TRBJ2-5, with 9 positions matching TRBD2. The CDR3 sequence is 17 residues long. Trimming at V came to 4 bases and at J to 0 bases, leaving 10 bases not matched to a gene. CDR1 is SGDLS and CDR2 is YYNGEE in the germline V gene.

This chain connects TRBV5-1 to TRBJ2-1, with a weak D call TRBD2 (5 bases). The CDR3 runs 14 residues. The V end was cut by 0 bases, the J end by 8 bases, with 12 bases between. The germline CDR1 and CDR2 sequences are SGHRS and YFSETQ. The CDR3 DNA reads TGCGCCAGCAGCTTGGCGTCAGGAGGTCATGAGCAGTTCTTC. Translated: CASSLASGGHEQFF.

The chain uses TRBV11-3 and TRBJ2-2, with a possible D match to TRBD2 (6 bases). The CDR3 spans 19 residues. Trimming took 0 bases from V and 6 from J, leaving 23 bases between them. Germline V gene sequence: CDR1 SGHNT, CDR2 YENEEA. The CDR3 nucleotides are TGTGCCAGCAGCTTAGATCTGAGTATCGGGGGTCCCCCTGCCGGGGAGCTGTTTTTT. Translating gives CASSLDLSIGGPPAGELFF. The entire variable domain, with the rest obtained from reference TRBV11-3 and TRBJ2-2, is as follows: EAGVVQSPRYKIIEKKQPVAFWCNPISGHNTLYWYLQNLGQGPELLIRYENEEAVDDSQLPKDRFSAERLKGVDSTLKIQPAELGDSAVYLCASSLDLSIGGPPAGELFFGEGSRLTVL.

The rearrangement uses TRBV19 and TRBJ2-1; D possibly corresponds to TRBD2 (6 bases). V lost 3 bases, J lost 5 bases, and 11 bases lay in between. Germline values: CDR1 LNHDA, CDR2 SQIVND (reference sequence). The CDR3 spans 14 residues. CDR3 region: CASSMGGRNNEQFF. The CDR3, as DNA: TGTGCCAGTAGTATGGGAGGCCGAAACAATGAGCAGTTCTTC.

This rearrangement joins TRBV9 to TRBJ1-3; no reliable D call. The CDR3 is 16 residues long. Germline values: CDR1 SGDLS, CDR2 YYNGEE. The V end was cut by 0 bases, the J end by 0 bases, with 10 bases between. CDR3 sequence reads: CASSVVNSNSGNTIYF. DNA of the CDR3: TGTGCCAGCAGCGTAGTTAACAGTAACTCTGGAAACACCATATATTTT.

V is TRBV11-2 and J is TRBJ2-7; 7 nucleotides line up with TRBD2. This CDR3 is 14 amino acids long. V was clipped by 1 base and J by 3 bases; unmatched bases: 3. Germline V lookup: CDR1 SGHAT, CDR2 FQNNGV. Here the CDR3 DNA reads TGTGCCAGCAGCTTAGTACCTAGCGGCTACGAGCAGTACTTC. Amino acids: CASSLVPSGYEQYF. The full variable domain, rest sourced from reference TRBV11-2 and TRBJ2-7, is EAGVAQSPRYKIIEKRQSVAFWCNPISGHATLYWYQQILGQGPKLLIQFQNNGVVDDSQLPKDRFSAERLKGVDSTLKIQPAKLEDSAVYLCASSLVPSGYEQYFGPGTRLTVT.

This chain joins TRBV5-1 and TRBJ1-5; 9 bases are shared with TRBD1. The CDR3 has 15 residues. The ends lost 4 bases at V and 4 bases at J; junction bases unmatched: 6. In germline, CDR1 is SGHRS, CDR2 YFSETQ. The CDR3 region is CASSLGQGSNQPQHF. The CDR3 DNA sequence: TGCGCCAGCAGCCTAGGACAGGGGTCGAATCAGCCCCAGCATTTT.